This T cell receptor beta chain was found in a study of spatial heterogeneity in lung cancer. Points from the study as a whole: Among tumor T cells, estimated coverage was approximately 7% for alpha chains and approximately 13% for beta chains. Tumors with more nonsynonymous mutations had more expanded intratumoral alpha and beta TCRs.

CDR1 and CDR2 (germline): SNHLY, FYNNEI. The CDR3 spans 15 residues. Trimming stripped 8 bases from V and 5 bases from J, with 21 bases between. The sample's time point: sample taken at primary tumor resection. Sequencing covered unsorted whole RNA taken from tumor, nontumor lung or frozen PBMC. Every individual TCR cDNA molecule carried its own unique molecular identifier, which allowed correction of PCR and sequencing errors. TCRdb used MiXCR to reprocess the 5' RACE reads, holding one entry per CDR3 protein. The repertoire consists of under 7,500 distinct CDR3 sequences, with around an eighth occurring once and the leading ten covering 15%. In its sample, this clonotype is medium-sized (0.01 to 0.1%). Its target is not known.

This sequence joins TRBV2 and TRBJ2-5; D may be TRBD1 (9 bases). Sample: lung tumor tissue, taken at surgery. The sequence came from a female donor with early-stage non-small cell lung cancer. The CDR3 sequence is CASGTGMAGGETQYF. CDR3 DNA: TGTGCCAGCGGGACAGGGATGGCGGGAGGCGAGACCCAGTACTTC.